A single sample gave rise to the 10 T cell receptor beta chains below, sequenced in a study of blood T cell repertoires in COVID-19. Sequencing was performed with immunoSEQ multiplex PCR; in TCRdb, only in-frame clones are kept and a portion is missing. Found here are a few hundred thousand clones, around 87% of them singletons; the top ten hold 2% to 2.5%. Sequenced input: peripheral blood. Receptors originate from a woman in her 30s who had recovered from COVID-19.

CDR3 sequence: CASSWGLAGTDTQYF. As DNA, the CDR3 is TGTGCCAGCAGTTGGGGACTAGCGGGTACAGATACGCAGTATTTT. V is TRBV27 and J is TRBJ2-3, with 12 bases matching TRBD2. The CDR3 spans 15 residues. Per the germline V gene, CDR1 is MNHEY and CDR2 is SMNVEV (reference sequence). J gave up 3 bases and V 4 bases, and 2 bases lay outside the gene matches.

The chain has TRBV28 and TRBJ2-7; 8 nucleotides match TRBD2. CDR3 length: 14 residues. Germline V gene lookup returns CDR1 MDHEN and CDR2 SYDVKM. V lost 6 bases and J lost 3; bases outside the gene matches: 7. CDR3 sequence (DNA): TGTGCCAGCAGACCTAGAGCGGGAGACTACGAGCAGTACTTC. This gives the protein CASRPRAGDYEQYF.

The V gene is TRBV11-2, the J gene TRBJ2-5; 7 nucleotides line up with TRBD1. V lost 5 bases, J lost 0 bases, and 3 bases stayed unmatched. Germline V gene lookup returns CDR1 SGHAT and CDR2 FQNNGV. The CDR3 runs to 14 residues. The CDR3 DNA sequence: TGTGCCAGCAGCCTAGGACAGGACCAAGAGACCCAGTACTTC. Encoded protein: CASSLGQDQETQYF.

CDR3 in DNA: TGTGCCTGGAGCGCCGGGACTCCCTATGGCTACACCTTC. It specifies CAWSAGTPYGYTF. The chain couples TRBV30 to TRBJ1-2; tentative D call: TRBD1 (5 bases). Trimming pared 3 bases from V and 4 bases from J, leaving 12 bases between. Germline V gene sequence: CDR1 GTSNPN, CDR2 SVGIG (reference sequence). The CDR3 covers 13 residues. The variable domain in full, completed from reference TRBV30 and TRBJ1-2, reads SQTIHQWPATLVQPVGSPLSLECTVEGTSNPNLYWYRQAAGRGLQLLFYSVGIGQISSEVPQNLSASRPQDRQFILSSKKLLLSDSGFYLCAWSAGTPYGYTFGSGTRLTVV.

The chain carries TRBV11-2 and TRBJ2-5, with TRBD2 matching 8 bases. With V trimmed by 3 bases and J by 2 bases, 8 bases remained unmatched. Germline CDR1 is SGHAT and CDR2 is FQNNGV. This CDR3 contains 16 residues. CDR3 coding DNA: TGTGCCAGCAGCTTTGGTTCTAGCGGGCAGCAAGAGACCCAGTACTTC. This gives the protein CASSFGSSGQQETQYF.

Worth noting for this clone: The same CDR3 can be traced to other DNA sequences in this sample. The chain has TRBV18 and TRBJ1-1; D is possibly TRBD1 (6 bases). Per the germline V gene, CDR1 is KGHSH and CDR2 is LQKENI. V shed 1 base and J shed 1 base, with 7 bases lying between them. This CDR3 comprises 14 residues. The CDR3 here is CASSPLQGNTEAFF. The CDR3 DNA reads TGTGCCAGCTCACCACTACAGGGGAACACTGAAGCTTTCTTT.

J is TRBJ2-5 and V is TRBV11-2; D is possibly TRBD1 (5 bases). Trimming removed 2 bases at V and 7 bases at J, with 14 bases between. Germline CDR1 and CDR2: SGHAT and FQNNGV. This CDR3 is 14 amino acids long. The chain's CDR3 is CASSLSGLSGTQYF. For the CDR3, the DNA is TGTGCCAGCAGCTTATCAGGGTTATCGGGGACCCAGTACTTC. The full variable domain, in which reference TRBV11-2 and TRBJ2-5 provide the parts outside the CDR3, is EAGVAQSPRYKIIEKRQSVAFWCNPISGHATLYWYQQILGQGPKLLIQFQNNGVVDDSQLPKDRFSAERLKGVDSTLKIQPAKLEDSAVYLCASSLSGLSGTQYFGPGTRLLVL.

This clone was picked up a small number of times. The V call is TRBV25-1, the J call TRBJ1-2; the match to TRBD1 covers 9 bases. The CDR3 has 14 amino acids. Germline CDR1 MGHDK, CDR2 SYGVNS. Losses at the gene ends were 4 bases for V and 4 bases for J; bases not matched to a gene: 4. The CDR3 sequence is CASSGLQGAYGYTF. The DNA of the CDR3 is TGTGCCAGCAGTGGCCTACAGGGGGCCTATGGCTACACCTTC.

The chain uses TRBV18 and TRBJ2-2, with 8 nucleotides matching TRBD1. The junction had 9 bases not matched to a gene; V was cut back by 5 bases and J by 7 bases. The V gene's germline CDR1 is KGHSH and CDR2 LQKENI. The CDR3 loop spans 15 amino acids. The CDR3 protein is CASSSQTGEDGELFF. CDR3 nucleotides: TGTGCCAGCTCATCCCAGACAGGGGAAGACGGGGAGCTGTTTTTT.

This clone was seen once. This chain connects TRBV6-5 to TRBJ1-2, with 7 nucleotides matching TRBD1. V shed 7 bases, J shed 4 bases, and the junction held 3 bases outside the gene matches. This CDR3 has 12 residues. Germline loops: CDR1 MNHEY, CDR2 SVGAGI. The CDR3 region has the DNA TGTGCCAGCAACTCAGGGGGCTATGGCTACACCTTC. It codes for CASNSGGYGYTF.